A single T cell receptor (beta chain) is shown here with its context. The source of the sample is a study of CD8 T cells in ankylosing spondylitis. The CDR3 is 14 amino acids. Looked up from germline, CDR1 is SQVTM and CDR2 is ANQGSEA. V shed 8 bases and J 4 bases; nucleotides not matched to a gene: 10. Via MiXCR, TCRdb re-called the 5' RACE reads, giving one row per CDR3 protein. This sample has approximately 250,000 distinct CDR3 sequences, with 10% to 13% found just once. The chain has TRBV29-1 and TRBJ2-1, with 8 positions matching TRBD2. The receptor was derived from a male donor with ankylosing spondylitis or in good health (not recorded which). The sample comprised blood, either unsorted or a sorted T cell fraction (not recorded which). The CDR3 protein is CSTQTSVSYNEQFF. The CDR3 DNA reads TGCAGCACCCAGACTAGCGTTAGTTACAATGAGCAGTTCTTC.